This TCR beta chain was observed in a study of blood T cells in healthy people across ages. Looked up from germline, CDR1 is DFQATT and CDR2 is SNEGSKA (reference sequence). The CDR3 has 15 residues. V gave up 6 bases and J gave up 4 bases; unmatched junction bases: 12. Primers used in a second PCR of about 6 to 12 cycles were a sample-barcoded 5' primer and a J-beta primer mix. Using its own MiXCR run on the 5' RACE reads, TCRdb lists one record per CDR3 protein. The top ten clones hold 2.1% of a sample with about 1.8 million distinct CDR3 sequences, roughly 52% of them seen once. Points from the study as a whole: Higher diversity, along with more naive CD4+ cells, distinguished long-lived donors from aged donors.

This clonotype was detected a few times. The target antigen is unknown. The chain uses TRBV20-1 and TRBJ2-1; TRBD1 matches 7 bases. Sequenced material: blood. The TCR originated in a woman in her thirties or forties in good health. CDR3 nucleotides: TGCAGTGCCCAACCCCCGGGACAGATATACAATGAGCAGTTCTTC. This sequence encodes CSAQPPGQIYNEQFF.